This T cell receptor (beta chain) comes out of a study of shared clonotypes between healthy human individuals. CDR1 is SGHAT, CDR2 FQNNGV, per germline. With 4 bases removed from V and 1 base from J, the gap between germline ends came to 19 bases. The CDR3 contains 17 residues. In the original analysis: There were no quality scores in the junction-only immunoSEQ sequences, so filtering differed. Generated by immunoSEQ multiplex PCR, the TCRdb table keeps only in-frame clones and is missing some. V and J calls and clone size follow that table, whereas D and trimming were derived from the DNA. The sample lists around 700,000 clones; more than 70% were seen once. In the case of this clone: Its target is not known.

Broader study findings: The study found 4.5% to 6% of naive CD4 clonotypes shared across a few donors.

All donors were healthy HIV-negative adults lacking recent acute infections or vaccinations. The TCR comes from a woman aged 25-40 years in good health. The chain combines TRBV11-2 with TRBJ1-1, with D possibly TRBD1 on 6 matching bases. The sample was memory CD4+ T cells sorted from blood. As for subset: CD45RA-negative fraction. CDR3 sequence (DNA): TGTGCCAGCAGCTCACGGAGGGCGGCAGGGGCGAACACTGAAGCTTTCTTT. Its translation is CASSSRRAAGANTEAFF.